Presented here are 16 T cell receptor beta chains from one specimen sequenced in a study of STAT5B mutations in CD4+ large granular lymphocyte leukemia. Only in-frame clones appear in the TCRdb table, and some are missing; sequencing was by immunoSEQ multiplex PCR. Of about 21,000 clones listed, about three quarters were seen once; the top ten hold approximately 30%. Material: CD4+ T cells from blood buffy coats. The receptors were gathered from a human donor in good health.

The chain joins TRBV7-9 to TRBJ1-1; D uncertain. Per the germline V gene, CDR1 is SEHNR and CDR2 is FQNEAQ (reference sequence). Trimming stripped 1 base from V and 0 bases from J, with 3 bases between. The CDR3 runs to 13 residues. The CDR3 region has the DNA TGTGCCAGCAGCTTAGTAATGAACACTGAAGCTTTCTTT. Translating gives CASSLVMNTEAFF. Variable domain in full (rest from reference TRBV7-9 and TRBJ1-1): DTGVSQNPRHKITKRGQNVTFRCDPISEHNRLYWYRQTLGQGPEFLTYFQNEAQLEKSRLLSDRFSAERPKGSFSTLEIQRTEQGDSAMYLCASSLVMNTEAFFGQGTRLTVV.

The DNA of the CDR3 is TGTGCCAGCAGCTTTGCCGGCGGACTAGCGGGGGAGCCCCAGTACTTC. Amino acids: CASSFAGGLAGEPQYF. The J gene is TRBJ2-5, the V gene TRBV7-2, with TRBD2 matching over 13 bases. The germline CDR1 and CDR2 sequences are SGHTA and FQGNSA. V gave up 3 bases and J gave up 9 bases; unmatched junction bases: 10. This CDR3 spans 16 amino acids.

This clone was picked up a small number of times. J is TRBJ2-6 and V is TRBV29-1, with 9 positions matching TRBD1. The CDR3 is 16 amino acids. V shed 6 bases, J shed 3 bases, and the junction held 9 bases outside the gene matches. Germline CDR1 and CDR2: SQVTM and ANQGSEA. The CDR3 loop is CSVGLQGAGGANVLTF. The CDR3 DNA reads TGCAGCGTCGGGTTACAGGGGGCTGGTGGGGCCAACGTCCTGACTTTC.

The gene calls are TRBV6-6 and TRBJ1-6; 8 bases match TRBD1. CDR1 and CDR2 from the germline V gene are MNHNY and SVGAGI (reference sequence). CDR3 length equals 15 residues. The junction had 10 bases not matched to a gene; V was cut back by 7 bases and J by 8 bases. DNA of the CDR3: TGTGCCAGCATTGGACAGGGAACCGCCGATTCACCCCTCCACTTT. Encoded protein: CASIGQGTADSPLHF.

For the CDR3, the DNA is TGTGCCACCAGCAGAGGGGGCCGTACGGAGCAGTACTTC. Protein sequence: CATSRGGRTEQYF. The chain uses TRBV15 and TRBJ2-7; D is possibly TRBD1 (5 bases). Trimming stripped 1 base from V and 7 bases from J, with 11 bases between. The CDR3 is 13 residues long. CDR1 is LNHNV, CDR2 YYDKDF, per germline (reference sequence).

With respect to this clone: The junction shows a germline mismatch at one end, possibly a read error. The CDR3 bases are TGTGCCAGCAGCTCGACGGGGGACAGGGCGAACTTC. Translating it yields CASSSTGDRANF. J is TRBJ2-4 and V is TRBV7-2; 9 positions agree with TRBD1. Per germline, CDR1 SGHTA and CDR2 FQGNSA. This CDR3 has 12 residues.

The genes are TRBV5-1 and TRBJ1-5; 8 nucleotides agree with TRBD1. CDR3 size: 14 residues. The germline V gene has CDR1 SGHRS and CDR2 YFSETQ. V was clipped by 4 bases and J by 7 bases; unmatched bases: 7. As DNA, the CDR3 is TGCGCCAGCAGCGCAGGACAGGGCCAACAGCCCCAGCATTTT. Translated: CASSAGQGQQPQHF.

V and J are TRBV10-1 and TRBJ2-7; 9 positions match TRBD1. After removal of 4 bases from V and 5 bases from J, the junction contained 9 bases not matched to a gene. The CDR3 has 15 residues. The V gene's germline CDR1 is WNHNN and CDR2 SYGVQD (reference sequence). The CDR3 sequence is CASSATGTGPNEQYF. The CDR3 region has the DNA TGCGCCAGCAGTGCAACCGGGACAGGGCCAAACGAGCAGTACTTC.

The chain couples TRBV7-3 to TRBJ1-6; 8 nucleotides align to TRBD1. CDR1 and CDR2 (germline): SGHTA, FQGTGA. The junction had 1 base not matched to a gene; V was cut back by 3 bases and J by 6 bases. CDR3 size: 14 residues. As DNA, the CDR3 is TGTGCCAGCAGCTTTACAGGGGGTAATTCACCCCTCCACTTT. This translates into CASSFTGGNSPLHF.

The genes are TRBV21-1 and TRBJ1-2; TRBD1 was called by the table and not checked on the DNA. TRBV21-1 is designated a pseudogene. The CDR3 contains 14 residues. The CDR3 bases are TGTGCCAGCAGCAAAGGACAGGCCCCCTATGGCTACACCTTC. This codes for CASSKGQAPYGYTF.

The CDR3 loop is CASSLSEISYEQYF. The CDR3 DNA reads as TGTGCCAGCAGCTTATCCGAAATATCCTACGAGCAGTACTTC. This chain joins TRBV7-2 and TRBJ2-5; D remains unclear. TRBJ2-7 explains the end of the DNA better; the J call may be wrong. Germline assignment: CDR1 SGHTA and CDR2 FQGNSA. This CDR3 is built from 14 residues.

V gene TRBV23-1 combines with J gene TRBJ2-1; D is perhaps TRBD1 (6 bases). TRBV23-1 is reported as an ORF; its role is uncertain. This CDR3 contains 16 residues. Trimming left V 3 bases short and J 4 bases short, with 16 bases between. As DNA, the CDR3 is TGCGCCAGCAGTCAGCCTTACAGGGAGTCATACAATGAGCAGTTCTTC. Amino acids: CASSQPYRESYNEQFF.

V and J are TRBV7-2 and TRBJ1-1; no reliable D call. Trimming pared 2 bases from V and 1 base from J, leaving 5 bases between. Germline CDR1 reads SGHTA; CDR2 reads FQGNSA. The length of the CDR3 is 13 residues. CDR3 sequence: CASSLRPNTEAFF. DNA of the CDR3: TGTGCCAGCAGCTTACGCCCGAACACTGAAGCTTTCTTT. Together with reference TRBV7-2 and TRBJ1-1, the CDR3 gives the full variable domain: GAGVSQSPSNKVTEKGKDVELRCDPISGHTALYWYRQSLGQGLEFLIYFQGNSAPDKSGLPSDRFSAERTGGSVSTLTIQRTQQEDSAVYLCASSLRPNTEAFFGQGTRLTVV.

V and J are TRBV29-1 and TRBJ2-3; D gene unclear. The CDR3 contains 11 residues. Germline V CDR1 and CDR2: SQVTM, ANQGSEA. Trimming removed 8 bases at V and 4 bases at J, with 10 bases between. The CDR3 region is CSRQGPDTQYF. The CDR3 DNA reads TGCAGCCGGCAAGGGCCAGATACGCAGTATTTT.

This chain links TRBV5-4 with TRBJ2-7, with TRBD1 matching over 11 bases. Germline CDR1 SGHNT, CDR2 YYREEE (reference sequence). Trimming took 4 bases from V and 5 from J; bases not matched to a gene: 5. This CDR3 comprises 14 residues. CDR3 sequence reads: CASSAGQGAHEQYF. CDR3 nucleotide sequence: TGTGCCAGCAGCGCAGGACAGGGGGCTCACGAGCAGTACTTC.

J is TRBJ2-7 and V is TRBV5-1; the D is unclear. Trimming cost V 4 bases and J 2 bases, with 13 bases left between them. From germline, CDR1 is SGHRS and CDR2 YFSETQ. The CDR3 totals 14 residues. The CDR3 loop reads CASSLEGLPYEQYF. The CDR3 DNA follows: TGCGCCAGCAGCCTAGAAGGTCTACCCTACGAGCAGTACTTC.